This paragraph covers one TCR beta chain sequence. This record belongs to a study of control samples from healthy donors and cancer patients. The data were produced by immunoSEQ multiplex PCR, yet TCRdb's version contains in-frame clones alone and is incomplete. The sample shows 150,000 to 200,000 clones, about nine tenths of them seen only once. The CDR3 length is 15 residues. Germline loops: CDR1 MRHNA, CDR2 SNTAGT. Trimming removed 10 bases from V and 7 bases from J; junction bases left unmatched: 10. The source material was blood. The chain recombines TRBV6-4 with TRBJ2-1, with 13 bases lining up with TRBD2. The TCR originated in a young woman in good health. The CDR3 nucleotides read TGTGCCACCTCGCCCGGGACTAGCGGGGTTAATGAGCAGTTCTTC. Protein sequence: CATSPGTSGVNEQFF.